The 14 T cell receptor beta chains in this list originate from one sample, sequenced in a study of blood T cell repertoires in COVID-19. The table came from immunoSEQ multiplex PCR; TCRdb's copy has only in-frame clones and leaves some out. The sample has about 350,000 clones; roughly 89% are singletons. Sample: peripheral blood. The receptors shown here come from an older woman with COVID-19, enrolled during active disease.

CDR3 in amino acids: CASSLTGELAKNIQYF. DNA for the CDR3: TGCGCCAGCAGCTTGACAGGCGAACTAGCCAAAAACATTCAGTACTTC. The chain is built from TRBV5-1 and TRBJ2-4, with D tentatively TRBD1 (5 bases). With 1 base removed from V and 0 bases from J, the gap between germline ends came to 11 bases. The germline gives CDR1 SGHRS, CDR2 YFSETQ. The CDR3 is 16 amino acids.

The rearrangement uses TRBV4-1 and TRBJ1-5, with D perhaps TRBD1 (6 bases). CDR3 size: 15 residues. The V and J ends lost 4 bases and 1 base respectively, with 11 bases between them. In germline, CDR1 is MGHRA, CDR2 YSYEKL. CDR3 loop: CASSPITGSNQPQHF. The CDR3 coding sequence is TGCGCCAGCAGCCCCATTACAGGGAGCAATCAGCCCCAGCATTTT.

The chain couples TRBV30 to TRBJ2-5; 9 bases are shared with TRBD1. After removal of 1 base from V and 2 bases from J, the junction contained 5 bases not matched to a gene. Germline values: CDR1 GTSNPN, CDR2 SVGIG (reference sequence). This CDR3 is built from 15 residues. The CDR3 is CAWSAGQGPQETQYF. As DNA, the CDR3 is TGTGCCTGGAGTGCGGGACAGGGACCTCAAGAGACCCAGTACTTC.

In its sample, this clone was seen a few times. The V gene is TRBV7-9, the J gene TRBJ1-1, with D perhaps TRBD1 (5 bases). This CDR3 is built from 15 residues. V was shortened by 1 base and J by 7 bases, with 16 bases between the two germline ends. Germline CDR1 and CDR2: SEHNR and FQNEAQ (reference sequence). The CDR3 DNA reads as TGTGCCAGCAGCTTAGGAGTTAGACAGTTCGATGAAGCTTTCTTT. This encodes CASSLGVRQFDEAFF.

This clone was seen just once. V gene TRBV5-1 combines with J gene TRBJ1-2; 11 bases are a match to TRBD1. The trim removed 2 bases at V and 3 bases at J, leaving 6 bases unmatched. This CDR3 has 16 residues. Germline V gene data show CDR1 as SGHRS and CDR2 as YFSETQ. The CDR3 nucleotides read TGCGCCAGCAGCTTAACGGGACAGGGGGACGACTATGGCTACACCTTC. Its protein is CASSLTGQGDDYGYTF.

The rearrangement links TRBV5-1 to TRBJ1-6; no firm D call. The CDR3 is 14 residues long. Germline V CDR1 and CDR2: SGHRS, YFSETQ. V was cut by 0 bases and J by 9 bases, with 10 bases left in between. The CDR3 is CASSLDERSSPLHF. CDR3 sequence (DNA): TGCGCCAGCAGCTTGGATGAGCGGAGTTCACCCCTCCACTTT.

This sequence joins TRBV2 and TRBJ2-7, with a weak D call TRBD1 (5 bases). This CDR3 contains 13 residues. The V end was cut by 4 bases, the J end by 5 bases, with 12 bases between. CDR1 is SNHLY, CDR2 FYNNEI, per germline. The CDR3: CASSVGRANEQYF. CDR3 DNA sequence: TGTGCCAGCAGTGTAGGCAGGGCGAACGAGCAGTACTTC.

The rearrangement links TRBV25-1 to TRBJ1-6, with D unclear. V lost 6 bases, J lost 9 bases, and 15 bases lay in between. CDR1 is MGHDK, CDR2 SYGVNS, per germline. CDR3 length equals 14 residues. The chain's CDR3 is CASRLDQPGSPLHF. In DNA, the CDR3 is TGTGCCAGCAGACTAGACCAACCGGGTTCACCCCTCCACTTT.

The chain is built from TRBV21-1 and TRBJ1-2; TRBD1, the D gene given by the table, was not confirmed from the DNA. TRBV21-1 corresponds to a pseudogene. The CDR3 has 19 residues. The CDR3 region is CASSKDRIDREPPNYGYTF. Here the CDR3 DNA reads TGTGCCAGCAGCAAAGATCGTATTGACAGGGAGCCCCCTAACTATGGCTACACCTTC.

This rearrangement joins TRBV6-5 to TRBJ2-1, with 15 bases lining up with TRBD2. The germline CDR1 and CDR2 sequences are MNHEY and SVGAGI. This CDR3 region has 14 residues. After removal of 6 bases from V and 12 bases from J, the junction contained 6 bases not matched to a gene. CDR3 sequence (DNA): TGTGCCAGCAGCAACCCGGGACTAGCGGGGGGGCAGTTCTTC. Its protein product is CASSNPGLAGGQFF.

The V call is TRBV28, the J call TRBJ1-5, with 9 positions matching TRBD1. The germline CDR1 and CDR2 sequences are MDHEN and SYDVKM. V dropped 6 bases and J dropped 3; count of bases not matched to a gene: 9. This CDR3 has 16 residues. CDR3 loop: CASSPTGTGINQPQHF. The DNA of the CDR3 is TGTGCCAGCAGCCCCACAGGGACAGGGATCAATCAGCCCCAGCATTTT.

In the case of this clone: This same CDR3 is encoded by further DNA sequences in the sample. This rearrangement joins TRBV3-1 (or the pseudogene TRBV3-2) to TRBJ1-1; 7 bases map to TRBD1. Germline V gives CDR1 LGHDT, CDR2 YNNKEL (reference sequence). The CDR3 consists of 13 residues. J lost 6 bases, V lost 4 bases, and 5 bases had no gene match. The CDR3 region is CASSRYRGAEAFF. In nucleotides, the CDR3 is TGTGCCAGCAGCCGCTACAGGGGAGCTGAAGCTTTCTTT.

V usage is TRBV30 and J usage is TRBJ1-6, with D perhaps matching TRBD1 (5 bases). This CDR3 is 15 amino acids long. Germline values: CDR1 GTSNPN, CDR2 SVGIG (reference sequence). The V end lost 2 bases, the J end lost 2 bases, and 10 bases lay between the germline ends. CDR3 amino acids: CAWSTEGPYNSPLHF. CDR3 sequence (DNA): TGTGCCTGGAGTACGGAGGGGCCCTATAATTCACCCCTCCACTTT.

The J gene is TRBJ1-1, the V gene TRBV6-1, with a tentative D call TRBD1 (6 bases). In germline, CDR1 is MNHNS, CDR2 SASEGT. Trimming cost V 6 bases and J 0 bases, with 17 bases left between them. The length of the CDR3 is 16 residues. CDR3 bases: TGTGCCAGCAGAGAACCGGGACACAGCATGAACACTGAAGCTTTCTTT. Translating it yields CASREPGHSMNTEAFF.